The present entry profiles one T cell receptor beta chain with its context. This sample was taken from a study of blood T cell repertoires in COVID-19. Overall study: Among Cohort 3 donors, those recovered had two negative PCRs, clearance, or symptom resolution. There were acute and convalescent COVID-19 samples, and they came from the United States, Italy and Spain.

CDR1 and CDR2 (germline): SGHRS, YFSETQ. Between the trimmed V and J ends, which lost 1 base and 10 bases, there was a span of 9 bases. The CDR3 consists of 13 residues. How the authors handled the data: Amplification of reference gene primers provided the estimated nucleated cell counts. Clones were read by immunoSEQ multiplex PCR, and TCRdb kept only the in-frame ones, dropping some. D and trimming were read from the DNA, whereas the V and J calls and clone size are those reported in that table. The sample has some 190,000 clones; about 85% are singletons. Participants' reported clinical history set cohort assignment.

What was sequenced was PBMCs or T cells enriched from blood (not recorded which). The clonotype comes from a woman aged 40 to 50 in a cohort exposed to, infected with or recovered from COVID-19 (not recorded which). V is TRBV5-1 and J is TRBJ1-6; D remains unclear. The CDR3 DNA is TGCGCCAGCAGCTTGACCCTAAAGTCACCCCTCCACTTT. This sequence encodes CASSLTLKSPLHF.